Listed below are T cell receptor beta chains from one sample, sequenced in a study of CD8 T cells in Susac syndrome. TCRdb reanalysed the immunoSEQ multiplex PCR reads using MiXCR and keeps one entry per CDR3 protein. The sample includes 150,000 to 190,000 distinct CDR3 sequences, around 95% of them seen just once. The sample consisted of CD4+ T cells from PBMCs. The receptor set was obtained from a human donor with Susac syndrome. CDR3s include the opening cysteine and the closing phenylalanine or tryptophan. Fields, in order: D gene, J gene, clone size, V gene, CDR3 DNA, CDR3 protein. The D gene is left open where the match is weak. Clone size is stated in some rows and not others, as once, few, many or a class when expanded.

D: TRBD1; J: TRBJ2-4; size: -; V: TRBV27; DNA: TGTGCCAGCAGTTTAAGTTACAGGGGGTTGCAGTACTTC; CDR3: CASSLSYRGLQYF
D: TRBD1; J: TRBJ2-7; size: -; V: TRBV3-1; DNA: TGTGCCAGCAGCCAACAAACCGGGACAGGGTTACACGAGCAGTACTTC; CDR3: CASSQQTGTGLHEQYF
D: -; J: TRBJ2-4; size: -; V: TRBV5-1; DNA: TGCGCCAGCAGCTTGGGACCCCGAGAAAACATTCAGTACTTC; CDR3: CASSLGPRENIQYF
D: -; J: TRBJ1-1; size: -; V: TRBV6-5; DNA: TGTGCCAGCAGACGGACAGCGAACACTGAAGCTTTCTTT; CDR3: CASRRTANTEAFF
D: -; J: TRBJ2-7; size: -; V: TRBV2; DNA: TGTGCCAGCAGCCGCCTTCCCCAGATCGAGCAGTACTTC; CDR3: CASSRLPQIEQYF
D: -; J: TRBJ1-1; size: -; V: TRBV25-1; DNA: TGTGCCAGCAGTGAACCCTGGGGAGGTTTCACTGAAGCTTTCTTT; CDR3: CASSEPWGGFTEAFF
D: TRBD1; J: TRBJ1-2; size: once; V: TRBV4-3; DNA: TGCGCCAGCAGCCAAGATTGGGCGGGACAGGAAGGGGGCTACACCTTC; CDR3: CASSQDWAGQEGGYTF
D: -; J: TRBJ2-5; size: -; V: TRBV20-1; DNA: TGCAGTGCCTGTGAGGGGGGGATCCAAGAGACCCAGTACTTC; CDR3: CSACEGGIQETQYF
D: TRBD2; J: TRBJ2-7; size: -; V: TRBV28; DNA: TGTGCCAGCAGTCTCCTACTAGCGGGGGGGCGGAGGGAGGGCGAGCAGTACTTC; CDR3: CASSLLLAGGRREGEQYF
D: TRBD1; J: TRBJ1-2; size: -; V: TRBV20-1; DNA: TGCAGTACGTACGCCGGGACAGGGAATTATGGCTACACCTTC; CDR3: CSTYAGTGNYGYTF
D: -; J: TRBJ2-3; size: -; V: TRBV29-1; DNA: TGCAGCGTTGGGGAGCGCCGCACAGATACGCAGTATTTT; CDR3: CSVGERRTDTQYF
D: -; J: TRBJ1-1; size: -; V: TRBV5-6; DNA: TGTGCCAGCAGCATTCTCGGGGCACCTGAAGCTTTCTTT; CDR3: CASSILGAPEAFF
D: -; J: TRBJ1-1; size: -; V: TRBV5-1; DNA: TGCGCCAGCAGCGAGCCGGGCGGGGGCACTGAAGCTTTCTTT; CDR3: CASSEPGGGTEAFF
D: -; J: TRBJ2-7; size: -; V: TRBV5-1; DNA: TGCGCCAGCTCCCCCGAAGGGAGATACGAGCAGTACTTC; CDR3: CASSPEGRYEQYF
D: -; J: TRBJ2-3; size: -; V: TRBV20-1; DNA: TGCAGTGCTAGCGGGGTAGAGTGGGCAGATACGCAGTATTTT; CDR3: CSASGVEWADTQYF
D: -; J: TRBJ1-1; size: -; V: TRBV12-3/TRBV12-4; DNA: TGTGCCAGCAGTTTAATGGGGGGGAGAGGGTACACTGAAGCTTTCTTT; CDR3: CASSLMGGRGYTEAFF
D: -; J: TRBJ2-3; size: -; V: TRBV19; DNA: TGTGCCAGTAGTATCGATCAGGGGAGGCGGAAAGATACGCAGTATTTT; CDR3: CASSIDQGRRKDTQYF
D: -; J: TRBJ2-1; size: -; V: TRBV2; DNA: TGTGCCAGCAGTGAGACTAGGACGGGTGAGCAGTTCTTC; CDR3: CASSETRTGEQFF
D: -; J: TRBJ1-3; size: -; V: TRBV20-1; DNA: TGCAGTGCATTCCGTAACTCTGGAAACACCATATATTTT; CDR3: CSAFRNSGNTIYF
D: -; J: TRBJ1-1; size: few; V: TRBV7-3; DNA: TGTGCCAGCAGCCAGACAGGGAACACTGAAGCTTTCTTT; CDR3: CASSQTGNTEAFF